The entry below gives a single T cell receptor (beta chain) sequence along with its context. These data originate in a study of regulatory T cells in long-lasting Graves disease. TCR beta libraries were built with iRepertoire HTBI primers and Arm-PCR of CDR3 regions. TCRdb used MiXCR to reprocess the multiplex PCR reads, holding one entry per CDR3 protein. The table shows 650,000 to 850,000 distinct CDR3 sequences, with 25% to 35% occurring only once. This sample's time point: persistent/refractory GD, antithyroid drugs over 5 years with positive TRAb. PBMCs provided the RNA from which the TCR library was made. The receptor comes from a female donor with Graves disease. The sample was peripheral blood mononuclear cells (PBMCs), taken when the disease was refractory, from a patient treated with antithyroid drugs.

The CDR3 DNA is TGTGCCAGCAGCGCGACAGGGTCAGGGTCTGGAAACACCATATATTTT. Translating it yields CASSATGSGSGNTIYF. The chain is built from TRBV9 and TRBJ1-3, with 7 nucleotides matching TRBD1. The CDR3 has 16 amino acids. With V trimmed by 3 bases and J by 1 base, 7 bases remained unmatched. Per germline, CDR1 SGDLS and CDR2 YYNGEE.